The 17 T cell receptor beta chains below were found in one sample sequenced in a study of T-cell reconstitution after alpha-beta-depleted transplantation in children. Unique molecular identifiers featured in how the TCRbeta library was prepared. TCRdb re-derived calls from the PCR reads in MiXCR, one entry per CDR3 protein. Here the sample spans approximately 590,000 distinct CDR3 sequences, approximately 10% being singletons. This material consisted of PBMCs from the stem cell graft donor, taken from the stem cell graft. Receptors were obtained from a human donor who donated a stem cell graft to a child with acute myeloid leukemia.

CDR3 in DNA: TGTGCCAGCGGGGTAGAGGGACTCATCACAGATACGCAGTATTTT. Amino acids: CASGVEGLITDTQYF. The rearrangement uses TRBV2 and TRBJ2-3; a possible D gene is TRBD2 (6 bases). The germline gives CDR1 SNHLY, CDR2 FYNNEI. CDR3 size: 15 residues. V was pared by 8 bases and J by 2 bases, with 17 bases between.

The rearrangement joins TRBV6-2 or TRBV6-3 to TRBJ1-2, with unresolved D. CDR3 size: 12 residues. V was cut by 7 bases and J by 4 bases, with 10 bases left in between. Germline assignment: CDR1 MNHEY and CDR2 SVGEGT. CDR3 sequence (DNA): TGTGCCAGCACCCCAGTGGGCTATGGCTACACCTTC. Translation: CASTPVGYGYTF.

V usage is TRBV24-1 and J usage is TRBJ2-1; D is unresolved. Deletions cut 9 bases from V and 9 bases from J, with 14 bases between. This CDR3 is built from 12 residues. Looked up from germline, CDR1 is KGHDR and CDR2 is SFDVKD. CDR3: CATSRELGEQFF. The CDR3 nucleotides are TGTGCCACCTCCCGAGAGCTGGGTGAGCAGTTCTTC.

This clonotype was picked up many times. The CDR3: CASSPVGELVAQYF. CDR3 DNA: TGTGCCAGCAGCCCCGTGGGGGAGTTGGTGGCCCAGTACTTC. The chain carries TRBV6-1 and TRBJ2-5; the D gene could be TRBD1 or TRBD2 (5 bases each). Germline loops: CDR1 MNHNS, CDR2 SASEGT. The CDR3 runs to 14 residues. Trimming took 6 bases from V and 9 from J, leaving 20 bases between them.

V and J are TRBV20-1 and TRBJ2-7; D is possibly TRBD1 (6 bases). The CDR3 has 13 residues. Per the germline V gene, CDR1 is DFQATT and CDR2 is SNEGSKA (reference sequence). V was pared by 3 bases and J by 1 base, with 10 bases between. The CDR3 nucleotides read TGCAGTGCTAGGGGGGCGTCGTCCTACGAGCAGTACTTC. Translating it yields CSARGASSYEQYF.

The chain employs TRBV6-2 or TRBV6-3 and TRBJ2-1, with 12 bases identical to TRBD2. The CDR3 runs to 16 residues. Germline-derived CDR1 and CDR2 are MNHEY and SVGEGT. The V and J ends lost 0 bases and 8 bases, in that order; junction bases with no gene match: 5. The CDR3 nucleotides are TGTGCCAGCAGTTACTCCGGGACTAGCGGGCTAGATGAGCAGTTCTTC. As protein: CASSYSGTSGLDEQFF.

This clonotype was observed a handful of times. The CDR3 nucleotides read TGCGCCAGCAGCAACCTAGCGGGAGGGTCCAATGAGCAGTTCTTC. Protein sequence: CASSNLAGGSNEQFF. The V gene is TRBV5-1, the J gene TRBJ2-1, with 12 nucleotides matching TRBD2. Trimming at V came to 4 bases and at J to 6 bases, leaving 5 bases not matched to a gene. The CDR3 extends over 15 amino acids. CDR1 is SGHRS and CDR2 is YFSETQ in the germline V gene.

The chain recombines TRBV3-1 with TRBJ2-1; TRBD2 matches 8 bases. Germline V CDR1 and CDR2: LGHDT, YNNKEL (reference sequence). This CDR3 spans 16 amino acids. With V trimmed by 0 bases and J by 7 bases, 8 bases remained unmatched. The CDR3 nucleotides read TGTGCCAGCAGCCAAGACGGAGCGGGAGTACGGAATGAGCAGTTCTTC. This sequence encodes CASSQDGAGVRNEQFF.

The rearrangement uses TRBV6-2 or TRBV6-3 and TRBJ2-7; 11 bases are a match to TRBD2. V was clipped by 10 bases and J by 3 bases; unmatched bases: 8. Looked up from germline, CDR1 is MNHEY and CDR2 is SVGEGT. CDR3 length: 14 amino acids. As DNA, the CDR3 is TGTGCCACCCACCTCCTAGCGGGAGGCTACGAGCAGTACTTC. Its protein product is CATHLLAGGYEQYF.

The sample holds a few counts of this clonotype. V and J are TRBV9 and TRBJ2-7, with D maybe TRBD2 (5 bases). The CDR3 is 15 residues long. The germline gives CDR1 SGDLS, CDR2 YYNGEE. The V end was cut by 0 bases, the J end by 4 bases, with 14 bases between. The CDR3 region has the DNA TGTGCCAGCAGCGTAGGGGGAGAAGGCGGTTACGAGCAGTACTTC. This encodes CASSVGGEGGYEQYF.

The CDR3 DNA reads as TGTGCCAGCAGCGTAGGACCCGGCAGGTTCGATGGCGGGGAGCTGTTTTTT. It specifies CASSVGPGRFDGGELFF. V gene TRBV9 combines with J gene TRBJ2-2; no clear D gene. V was trimmed by 0 bases and J by 7 bases, leaving 19 bases between them. This CDR3 has 17 residues. The V gene's germline CDR1 is SGDLS and CDR2 YYNGEE.

There are many counts of this clonotype. V usage is TRBV20-1 and J usage is TRBJ2-7; 14 bases agree with TRBD2. The length of the CDR3 is 16 residues. V shed 6 bases and J 0 bases; nucleotides not matched to a gene: 7. Germline V gene sequence: CDR1 DFQATT, CDR2 SNEGSKA (reference sequence). The CDR3 loop reads CSANRLAGGSSYEQYF. CDR3 in DNA: TGCAGTGCCAACAGACTAGCGGGAGGGTCCTCCTACGAGCAGTACTTC.

This clonotype came up a few times. The chain uses TRBV7-2 and TRBJ1-1; D gene ambiguous. CDR3 length: 16 amino acids. Germline loops: CDR1 SGHTA, CDR2 FQGNSA. Trimming left V 4 bases short and J 3 bases short, with 18 bases between. The CDR3 loop reads CASSYSAGYGDTEAFF. The CDR3 coding sequence is TGTGCCAGCAGCTATTCCGCGGGCTACGGGGACACTGAAGCTTTCTTT.

This clonotype was seen a handful of times. The chain has TRBV7-3 and TRBJ2-1; possible D gene TRBD2, 5 bases. The CDR3 runs to 16 residues. Trimming removed 2 bases at V and 1 base at J, with 12 bases between. Per the germline V gene, CDR1 is SGHTA and CDR2 is FQGTGA. The CDR3 here is CASSLAEDSSYNEQFF. The DNA for the CDR3 is TGTGCCAGCAGCTTAGCTGAGGACTCTTCCTACAATGAGCAGTTCTTC.

This clonotype was observed a handful of times. This chain uses TRBV9 with TRBJ2-4, with D perhaps matching TRBD1 or TRBD2 (5 bases each). Germline V CDR1 and CDR2: SGDLS, YYNGEE. Trimming removed 4 bases at V and 0 bases at J, with 23 bases between. The CDR3 covers 19 residues. The CDR3 DNA reads as TGTGCCAGCAGCCCCCCCTCAGGGACCGAAGTCCTAGCCAAAAACATTCAGTACTTC. This gives the protein CASSPPSGTEVLAKNIQYF.

This clonotype has a count of ten or more. The rearrangement uses TRBV12-3 or TRBV12-4 and TRBJ2-2, with TRBD2 matching 10 bases. There are 15 residues in the CDR3. With 4 bases clipped from V and 7 bases from J, the junction kept 6 bases outside the gene matches. The CDR3 reads CASSWRLAGDGELFF. The CDR3 DNA sequence: TGTGCCAGCAGTTGGAGACTAGCGGGTGACGGGGAGCTGTTTTTT.

The chain is built from TRBV15 and TRBJ2-7; no firm D call. CDR3 length equals 12 residues. The V gene lost 1 base and the J gene lost 3 bases, with 4 bases spanning the gap. Germline CDR1 is LNHNV and CDR2 is YYDKDF (reference sequence). The chain's CDR3 is CATSRVYYEQYF. The CDR3 coding sequence is TGTGCCACCAGCAGAGTTTACTACGAGCAGTACTTC.